Listed here are 29 T cell receptor beta chains from one sample, sequenced in a study of a mutant IDH1 vaccine in newly diagnosed glioma. The time point here: week 11, during vaccination. Vaccination used 300 ug of mutant IDH1 20-mer peptide per dose, with topical imiquimod. The antigens of these receptors remain unknown. Libraries were prepared by immunoSEQ multiplex PCR; TCRdb keeps only in-frame clonotypes and omits some of them. The sample shows roughly 130,000 clones, over 75% of them seen only once. The sequencing here drew on PBMCs, taken from a glioma patient whose treatment included an IDH1 peptide vaccine. Every receptor here comes from a man aged 40-49 years with glioma.

This chain links TRBV5-4 with TRBJ2-1; the match to TRBD2 covers 15 bases. The CDR3 is made up of 18 amino acids. Unmatched junction bases numbered 10, after V lost 0 bases and J lost 9 bases. Germline lookup yields CDR1 SGHNT and CDR2 YYREEE (reference sequence). In nucleotides, the CDR3 is TGTGCCAGCAGCTTGGTAGGGACTAGCGGGGGGTACGGGAGTGAGCAGTTCTTC. Its protein is CASSLVGTSGGYGSEQFF.

J is TRBJ1-1 and V is TRBV30; no clear D gene. Germline CDR1 GTSNPN, CDR2 SVGIG (reference sequence). This CDR3 has 11 residues. Between the trimmed V and J ends, which lost 3 bases and 4 bases, there was a span of 6 bases. CDR3 DNA: TGTGCCTGGAGGGGCGGCACTGAAGCTTTCTTT. It encodes CAWRGGTEAFF.

The chain carries TRBV7-9 and TRBJ1-1; D is uncertain. Germline lookup yields CDR1 SEHNR and CDR2 FQNEAQ (reference sequence). V lost 5 bases and J 0 bases, leaving 10 bases between the germline ends. This CDR3 comprises 14 residues. The CDR3 coding sequence is TGTGCCAGCAGCCCCGGAGGGATGAACACTGAAGCTTTCTTT. Translated: CASSPGGMNTEAFF.

The chain carries TRBV5-5 and TRBJ2-5; tentative D call: TRBD2 (5 bases). Germline CDR1 is SGHKS and CDR2 is YYEKEE (reference sequence). The CDR3 consists of 15 residues. The V end lost 4 bases, the J end lost 0 bases, and 13 bases lay between the germline ends. In DNA form, the CDR3 reads TGTGCCAGCAGCCCCCCCTCGGACTACCAAGAGACCCAGTACTTC. Its protein product is CASSPPSDYQETQYF. The full variable domain, its missing parts supplied by reference TRBV5-5 and TRBJ2-5, is DAGVTQSPTHLIKTRGQQVTLRCSPISGHKSVSWYQQVLGQGPQFIFQYYEKEERGRGNFPDRFSARQFPNYSSELNVNALLLGDSALYLCASSPPSDYQETQYFGPGTRLLVL.

The chain is built from TRBV6-5 and TRBJ1-1; D call uncertain. The V end lost 4 bases, the J end lost 4 bases, and 16 bases lay between the germline ends. Germline V gene lookup returns CDR1 MNHEY and CDR2 SVGAGI. The CDR3 is 15 residues long. The CDR3 spells CASSSQRLGSTEAFF. CDR3 nucleotides: TGTGCCAGCAGTTCCCAAAGATTGGGGAGCACTGAAGCTTTCTTT.

Comments on this clone: This same CDR3 is encoded by further DNA sequences in the sample. In DNA form, the CDR3 reads TGTGCCAGCAGCGTAGCAGGAAACACCATATATTTT. Its protein product is CASSVAGNTIYF. The V gene is TRBV9, the J gene TRBJ1-3; D is unresolved. CDR3 size: 12 residues. Germline V lookup: CDR1 SGDLS, CDR2 YYNGEE. V dropped 0 bases and J dropped 4 bases, with 2 bases sitting between them.

The V gene is TRBV4-2, the J gene TRBJ1-2, with 9 bases lining up with TRBD1. Germline CDR1 reads LGHNA; CDR2 reads YNFKEQ. This CDR3 is 15 amino acids long. J was trimmed by 0 bases and V by 6 bases; bases with no gene match: 5. The CDR3 is CASRGDRVSNYGYTF. Here the CDR3 DNA reads TGTGCCAGCAGGGGGGACAGGGTCTCTAACTATGGCTACACCTTC.

The J gene is TRBJ2-5, the V gene TRBV5-4; the D is unclear. CDR1 is SGHNT, CDR2 YYREEE, per germline (reference sequence). This CDR3 spans 14 amino acids. V lost 3 bases to trimming and J lost 6 bases, with 15 bases between them. CDR3 residues: CASSSVGDAQTQYF. The CDR3 DNA follows: TGTGCCAGCAGCTCTGTGGGTGACGCGCAGACCCAGTACTTC.

The chain has TRBV19 and TRBJ1-1; a possible D gene is TRBD1 (6 bases). There are 12 residues in the CDR3. V was cut by 7 bases and J by 1 base, with 7 bases left in between. The germline CDR1 and CDR2 sequences are LNHDA and SQIVND (reference sequence). Here the CDR3 reads CASTRGNTEAFF. CDR3 DNA: TGTGCCAGTACCAGGGGGAACACTGAAGCTTTCTTT.

CDR3 bases: TGTGCCAGCAGCCAAGACCCTGGGGAACCCGGGGAGCTGTTTTTT. Protein: CASSQDPGEPGELFF. The chain is built from TRBV4-2 and TRBJ2-2; D not certain. In germline, CDR1 is LGHNA, CDR2 YNFKEQ. The V end was cut by 0 bases, the J end by 6 bases, with 11 bases between. The CDR3 is 15 residues long.

Of note for this clone: The same CDR3 also results from other DNA sequences found in this sample. The rearrangement links TRBV27 to TRBJ2-3, with a weak D call TRBD1 (6 bases). The V and J ends lost 0 bases and 3 bases respectively, with 7 bases between them. The CDR3 is 14 amino acids. Germline assignment: CDR1 MNHEY and CDR2 SMNVEV (reference sequence). The CDR3 loop reads CASSLSRGTDTQYF. CDR3 nucleotides: TGTGCCAGCAGTTTATCCAGGGGTACAGATACGCAGTATTTT.

This chain links TRBV5-4 with TRBJ2-3; no reliable D call. Trimming shortened V by 3 bases and J by 4 bases, and 12 bases separated the two germline ends. This CDR3 has 14 residues. CDR1 is SGHNT and CDR2 is YYREEE in the germline V gene (reference sequence). DNA of the CDR3: TGTGCCAGCAGCTCCGGATGGGATGCAGATACGCAGTATTTT. It codes for CASSSGWDADTQYF.

The chain uses TRBV4-1 and TRBJ2-7; no definite D call. The CDR3 extends over 13 amino acids. The germline V gene has CDR1 MGHRA and CDR2 YSYEKL. Deletions cut 1 base from V and 4 bases from J, with 8 bases between. The CDR3 loop is CASSQAQNYEQYF. The CDR3 nucleotides are TGCGCCAGCAGCCAAGCCCAGAATTACGAGCAGTACTTC.

This chain links TRBV19 with TRBJ2-7; TRBD1 matches at 9 bases. This CDR3 region has 14 residues. Germline values: CDR1 LNHDA, CDR2 SQIVND (reference sequence). V lost 4 bases to trimming and J lost 4 bases; unmatched junction nucleotides: 5. CDR3 nucleotide sequence: TGTGCCAGTAGTAACACAGGGGGCAGTTACGAGCAGTACTTC. Encoded protein: CASSNTGGSYEQYF.

A few counts support this clone. J is TRBJ1-1 and V is TRBV10-3; possibly TRBD1 for D (5 bases). Germline V CDR1 and CDR2: ENHRY, SYGVKD. The ends were cut back, 0 bases at V and 11 bases at J, with 22 bases in the middle. The CDR3 is 16 residues long. This CDR3 reads CAISESGNGQGQVAFF. CDR3 DNA: TGTGCCATCAGTGAGTCGGGTAATGGGCAGGGCCAAGTCGCTTTCTTT.

This clone was observed a few times. V and J are TRBV18 and TRBJ2-7; 10 bases agree with TRBD1. The CDR3 runs to 14 residues. V shed 3 bases and J 5 bases; nucleotides not matched to a gene: 4. The germline gives CDR1 KGHSH, CDR2 LQKENI. The CDR3 DNA reads as TGTGCCAGCTCACCGCGACAGGGGGCCGACGAGCAGTACTTC. Its translation: CASSPRQGADEQYF.

The genes are TRBV10-3 and TRBJ2-2; D is possibly TRBD2 (5 bases). CDR1 and CDR2 from the germline V gene are ENHRY and SYGVKD. V was clipped by 3 bases and J by 4 bases, with 12 bases between them. The CDR3 is made up of 15 amino acids. CDR3 DNA sequence: TGTGCCATCAGTGAAGGTAGCGTCAGCACCGGGGAGCTGTTTTTT. Its translation is CAISEGSVSTGELFF.

The chain uses TRBV7-9 and TRBJ2-1, with TRBD2 matching over 11 bases. The CDR3 totals 18 residues. CDR1 SEHNR and CDR2 FQNEAQ come from the germline V gene (reference sequence). The V gene end was trimmed by 2 bases and the J gene end by 4 bases; junction bases not matched to a gene: 10. The CDR3: CASSLWLAGGRLYNEQFF. The CDR3 DNA is TGTGCCAGCAGCTTATGGCTAGCGGGGGGTCGTTTGTACAATGAGCAGTTCTTC.

J is TRBJ2-2 and V is TRBV6-6, with D hard to call. The V end lost 1 base, the J end lost 0 bases, and 9 bases lay between the germline ends. The CDR3 is 16 residues long. Germline V CDR1 and CDR2: MNHNY, SVGAGI (reference sequence). Here the CDR3 reads CASSYFRRTNTGELFF. CDR3 nucleotide sequence: TGTGCCAGCAGTTACTTTCGGAGAACGAACACCGGGGAGCTGTTTTTT.

The chain is built from TRBV19 and TRBJ1-5; D possibly corresponds to TRBD1 (5 bases). CDR1 is LNHDA, CDR2 SQIVND, per germline (reference sequence). V gave up 7 bases and J gave up 4 bases, with 17 bases separating them. The CDR3 loop spans 15 amino acids. The CDR3 region is CASKFQGTRNQPQHF. In DNA form, the CDR3 reads TGTGCCAGTAAATTCCAAGGGACCAGAAATCAGCCCCAGCATTTT. Variable domain in full (rest from reference TRBV19 and TRBJ1-5): DGGITQSPKYLFRKEGQNVTLSCEQNLNHDAMYWYRQDPGQGLRLIYYSQIVNDFQKGDIAEGYSVSREKKESFPLTVTSAQKNPTAFYLCASKFQGTRNQPQHFGDGTRLSIL.

The chain employs TRBV5-4 and TRBJ2-7; a possible D gene is TRBD1 (7 bases). The ends were cut back, 2 bases at V and 9 bases at J, with 15 bases in the middle. From germline, CDR1 is SGHNT and CDR2 YYREEE (reference sequence). This CDR3 comprises 13 residues. CDR3 sequence: CASSLTSRGAQYF. In nucleotides, the CDR3 is TGTGCCAGCAGCTTAACGTCCAGGGGGGCGCAGTACTTC.

In this sample, this clone turned up once. V usage is TRBV19 and J usage is TRBJ1-4; 8 positions match TRBD1. Germline assignment: CDR1 LNHDA and CDR2 SQIVND (reference sequence). The CDR3 sequence is 15 residues long. V was pared by 4 bases and J by 8 bases, with 9 bases of the junction left unmatched. The CDR3 bases are TGTGCCAGTAGTAGCCCAGACAGGGGCGAAGAAAAACTGTTTTTT. Translated: CASSSPDRGEEKLFF.

The chain links TRBV4-1 to TRBJ1-1; D not certain. Trimming removed 5 bases from V and 0 bases from J, with 13 bases in between. This CDR3 has 15 residues. CDR1 MGHRA and CDR2 YSYEKL come from the germline V gene. The CDR3 sequence: CASSRDGVLNTEAFF. The CDR3 DNA follows: TGCGCCAGCAGCAGGGATGGGGTACTGAACACTGAAGCTTTCTTT.

The chain is built from TRBV7-9 and TRBJ2-1; D not certain. From germline, CDR1 is SEHNR and CDR2 FQNEAQ (reference sequence). V was pared by 1 base and J by 7 bases, with 11 bases between. The CDR3 loop spans 14 amino acids. CDR3 DNA: TGTGCCAGCAGCTTAGTAAAGCGATTGAATGAGCAGTTCTTC. This sequence encodes CASSLVKRLNEQFF. Full variable domain (outside the CDR3, taken from reference TRBV7-9 and TRBJ2-1): DTGVSQNPRHKITKRGQNVTFRCDPISEHNRLYWYRQTLGQGPEFLTYFQNEAQLEKSRLLSDRFSAERPKGSFSTLEIQRTEQGDSAMYLCASSLVKRLNEQFFGPGTRLTVL.

CDR3 loop: CASSVRFEAFF. Written as DNA, the CDR3 is TGTGCCAGCAGCGTTCGTTTTGAAGCTTTCTTT. This chain connects TRBV5-4 to TRBJ1-1; no clear D gene. The V gene lost 4 bases and the J gene lost 7 bases, with 8 bases spanning the gap. The CDR3 totals 11 residues. Germline CDR1 and CDR2: SGHNT and YYREEE (reference sequence).

Only a few counts were recorded for this clone. V usage is TRBV30 and J usage is TRBJ1-2; possible D gene TRBD1, 6 bases. Germline lookup yields CDR1 GTSNPN and CDR2 SVGIG (reference sequence). The CDR3 is 13 residues long. V lost 0 bases and J 5 bases, leaving 10 bases between the germline ends. The CDR3 protein is CAWSVAGAYGYTF. CDR3 bases: TGTGCCTGGAGTGTTGCAGGGGCGTATGGCTACACCTTC.

The gene calls are TRBV21-1 and TRBJ1-2. TRBV21-1 is classified as a pseudogene. This CDR3 contains 15 residues. As DNA, the CDR3 is TGTGCCAGCAGCCGGCGGGACGGCGGGAGGTATGGCTACACCTTC. Translating gives CASSRRDGGRYGYTF.

The gene calls are TRBV6-6 and TRBJ2-7; D is unclear. Germline lookup yields CDR1 MNHNY and CDR2 SVGAGI (reference sequence). The CDR3 runs to 13 residues. V lost 5 bases and J 3 bases, leaving 11 bases between the germline ends. The CDR3: CASSKDWDYEQYF. CDR3 DNA: TGTGCCAGCAGTAAAGACTGGGACTACGAGCAGTACTTC.

The chain recombines TRBV4-1 with TRBJ2-7; 9 positions agree with TRBD2. The CDR3 has 14 amino acids. With V trimmed by 4 bases and J by 7 bases, 8 bases remained unmatched. CDR1 is MGHRA and CDR2 is YSYEKL in the germline V gene. Here the CDR3 reads CASSPSGARGEQYF. CDR3 bases: TGCGCCAGCAGCCCTAGCGGGGCCAGGGGGGAGCAGTACTTC.